This T cell receptor beta chain originates from a study of blood T cells in healthy people across ages. Study-wide results and limits: It was held that the diversity estimates obtained from one million T cells were underestimates.

There are many counts of this clonotype. Antigen unknown. Next came a second PCR, run for roughly 6 to 11 cycles, which used a sample-barcoded 5' primer along with a J-beta primer mix. Any given sample supplied a minimum of 3 million CDR3-containing paired-end reads. TCRdb reanalysed the 5' RACE reads using MiXCR and keeps one entry per CDR3 protein. This sample has 1.5 million to 2 million distinct CDR3 sequences, with about 30% found just once. The receptor's source is a woman aged 25-40 years in good health. The sample consisted of blood.

CDR3 nucleotide sequence: TGCAGCGTTGAAGATCTGGTGGGGGCCCGCACAGATACGCAGTATTTT. Protein: CSVEDLVGARTDTQYF. The gene calls are TRBV29-1 and TRBJ2-3; the D gene is possibly TRBD1 (6 bases). Germline-derived CDR1 and CDR2 are SQVTM and ANQGSEA. V lost 0 bases and J 1 base, leaving 14 bases between the germline ends. This CDR3 contains 16 residues.